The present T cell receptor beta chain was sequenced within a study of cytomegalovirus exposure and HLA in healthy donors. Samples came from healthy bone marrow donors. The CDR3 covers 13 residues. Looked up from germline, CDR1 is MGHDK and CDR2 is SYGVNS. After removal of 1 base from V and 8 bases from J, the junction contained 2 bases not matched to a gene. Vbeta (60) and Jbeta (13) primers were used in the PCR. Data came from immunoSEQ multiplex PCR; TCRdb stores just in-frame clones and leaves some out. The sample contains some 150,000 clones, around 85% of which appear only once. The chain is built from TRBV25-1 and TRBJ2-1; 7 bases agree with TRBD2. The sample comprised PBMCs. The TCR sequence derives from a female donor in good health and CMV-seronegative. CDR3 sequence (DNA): TGTGCCAGCAGTGAATGGGAGGGCTATGAGCAGTTCTTC. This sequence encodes CASSEWEGYEQFF.